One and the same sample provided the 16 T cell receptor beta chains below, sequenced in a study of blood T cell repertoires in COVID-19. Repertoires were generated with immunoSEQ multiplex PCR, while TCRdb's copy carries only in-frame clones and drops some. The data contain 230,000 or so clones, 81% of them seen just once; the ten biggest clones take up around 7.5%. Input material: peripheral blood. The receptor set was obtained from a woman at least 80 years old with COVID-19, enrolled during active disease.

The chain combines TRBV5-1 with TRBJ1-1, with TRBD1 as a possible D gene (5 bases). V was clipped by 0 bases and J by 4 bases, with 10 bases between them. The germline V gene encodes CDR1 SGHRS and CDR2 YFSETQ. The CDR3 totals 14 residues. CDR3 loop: CASSLEVQGTEAFF. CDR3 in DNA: TGCGCCAGCAGCTTGGAGGTTCAGGGCACTGAAGCTTTCTTT.

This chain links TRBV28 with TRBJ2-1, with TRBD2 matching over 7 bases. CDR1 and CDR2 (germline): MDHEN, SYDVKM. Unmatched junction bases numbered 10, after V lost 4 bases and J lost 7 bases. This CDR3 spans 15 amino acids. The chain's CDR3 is CASSSPGMGGNEQFF. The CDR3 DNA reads TGTGCCAGCAGTTCCCCGGGGATGGGGGGGAATGAGCAGTTCTTC.

Written as DNA, the CDR3 is TGTGCCAGCAGCCAGAGTGGGCGGGGGGGCGGTTCTTACGAGCAGTACTTC. Amino acids: CASSQSGRGGGSYEQYF. The rearrangement joins TRBV3-1 (or the pseudogene TRBV3-2) to TRBJ2-7; TRBD2 aligns across 9 bases. The V gene's germline CDR1 is LGHDT and CDR2 YNNKEL (reference sequence). The ends lost 3 bases at V and 4 bases at J; junction bases unmatched: 13. This CDR3 is 17 amino acids long.

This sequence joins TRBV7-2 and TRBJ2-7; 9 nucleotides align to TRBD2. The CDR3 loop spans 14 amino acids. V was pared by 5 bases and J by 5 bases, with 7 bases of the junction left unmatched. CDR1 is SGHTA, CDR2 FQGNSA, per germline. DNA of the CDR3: TGTGCCAGCAGCCCGGGACTAGCAAACGACGAGCAGTACTTC. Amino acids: CASSPGLANDEQYF.

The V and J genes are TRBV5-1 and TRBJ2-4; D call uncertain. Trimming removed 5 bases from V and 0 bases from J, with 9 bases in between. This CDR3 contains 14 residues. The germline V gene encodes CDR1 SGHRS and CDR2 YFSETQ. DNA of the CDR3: TGCGCCAGCAGTGAGACTCTAGCCAAAAACATTCAGTACTTC. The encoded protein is CASSETLAKNIQYF.

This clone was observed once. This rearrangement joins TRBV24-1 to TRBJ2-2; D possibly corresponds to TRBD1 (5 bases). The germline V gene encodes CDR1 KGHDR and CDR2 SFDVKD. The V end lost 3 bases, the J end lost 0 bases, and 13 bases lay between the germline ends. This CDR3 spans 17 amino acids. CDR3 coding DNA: TGTGCCACCAGTGATGTCCGACAGATACCGAACACCGGGGAGCTGTTTTTT. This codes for CATSDVRQIPNTGELFF.

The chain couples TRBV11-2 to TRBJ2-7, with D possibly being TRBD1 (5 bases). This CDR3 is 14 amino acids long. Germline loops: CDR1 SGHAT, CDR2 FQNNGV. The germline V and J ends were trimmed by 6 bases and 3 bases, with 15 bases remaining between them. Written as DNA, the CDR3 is TGTGCCAGCAGTCCTAGGGGTAGGGGCTACGAGCAGTACTTC. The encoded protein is CASSPRGRGYEQYF.

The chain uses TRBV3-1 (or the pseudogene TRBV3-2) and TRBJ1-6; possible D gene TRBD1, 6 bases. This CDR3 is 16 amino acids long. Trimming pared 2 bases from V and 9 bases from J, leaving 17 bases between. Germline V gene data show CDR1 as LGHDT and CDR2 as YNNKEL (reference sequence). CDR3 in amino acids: CASSQPSWGRGSPLHF. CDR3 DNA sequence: TGTGCCAGCAGCCAACCCTCCTGGGGGCGCGGTTCACCCCTCCACTTT.

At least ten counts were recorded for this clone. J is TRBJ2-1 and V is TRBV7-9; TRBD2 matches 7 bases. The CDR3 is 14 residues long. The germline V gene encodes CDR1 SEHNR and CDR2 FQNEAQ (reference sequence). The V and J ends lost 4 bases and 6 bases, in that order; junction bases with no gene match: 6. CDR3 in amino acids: CASSSIAGLNEQFF. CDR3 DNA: TGTGCCAGCAGCTCCATAGCGGGCCTCAATGAGCAGTTCTTC.

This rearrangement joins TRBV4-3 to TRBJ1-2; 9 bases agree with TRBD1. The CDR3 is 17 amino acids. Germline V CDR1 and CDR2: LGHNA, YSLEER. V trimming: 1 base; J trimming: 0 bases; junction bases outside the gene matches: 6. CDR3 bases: TGCGCCAGCAGCCAAGGGACAGGGGTTACCTCTAACTATGGCTACACCTTC. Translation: CASSQGTGVTSNYGYTF.

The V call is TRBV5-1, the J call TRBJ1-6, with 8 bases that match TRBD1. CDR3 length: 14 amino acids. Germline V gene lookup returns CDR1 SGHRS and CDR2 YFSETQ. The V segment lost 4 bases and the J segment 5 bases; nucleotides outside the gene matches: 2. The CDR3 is CASSAQGDNSPLHF. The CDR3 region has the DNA TGCGCCAGCAGCGCACAGGGGGATAATTCACCCCTCCACTTT.

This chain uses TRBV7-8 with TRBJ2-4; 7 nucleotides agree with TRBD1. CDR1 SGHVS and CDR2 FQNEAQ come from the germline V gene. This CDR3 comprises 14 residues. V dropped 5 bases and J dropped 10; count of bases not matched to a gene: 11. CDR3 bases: TGTGCCAGCAGCATATCGACAGGGAACCGAATTCAGTACTTC. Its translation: CASSISTGNRIQYF.

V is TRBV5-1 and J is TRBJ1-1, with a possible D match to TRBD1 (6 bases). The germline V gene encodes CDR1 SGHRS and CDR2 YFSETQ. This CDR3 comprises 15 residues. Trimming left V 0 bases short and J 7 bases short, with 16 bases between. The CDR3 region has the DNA TGCGCCAGCAGCTTGGTGCCCAGGGGAAGTTTTGAAGCTTTCTTT. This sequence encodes CASSLVPRGSFEAFF.

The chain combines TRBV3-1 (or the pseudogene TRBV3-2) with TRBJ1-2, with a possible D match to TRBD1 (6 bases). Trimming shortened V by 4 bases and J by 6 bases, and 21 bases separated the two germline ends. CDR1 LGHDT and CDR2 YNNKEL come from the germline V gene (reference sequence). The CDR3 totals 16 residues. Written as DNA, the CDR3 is TGTGCCAGCAGCCCCGAATCAGGGGCCCCCTGGCATGGCTACACCTTC. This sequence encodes CASSPESGAPWHGYTF.

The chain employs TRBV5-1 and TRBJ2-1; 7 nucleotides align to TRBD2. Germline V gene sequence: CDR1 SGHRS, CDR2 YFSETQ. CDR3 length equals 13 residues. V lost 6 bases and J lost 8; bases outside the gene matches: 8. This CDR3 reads CASTRVGGDEQFF. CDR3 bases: TGCGCCAGCACCCGTGTGGGAGGGGATGAGCAGTTCTTC.

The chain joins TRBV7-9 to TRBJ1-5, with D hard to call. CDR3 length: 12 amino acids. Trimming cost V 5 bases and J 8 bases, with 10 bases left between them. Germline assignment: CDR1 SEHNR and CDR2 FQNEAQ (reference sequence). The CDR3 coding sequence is TGTGCCAGCAGCACCCGGGAAGAGCCCCAGCATTTT. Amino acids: CASSTREEPQHF.